The 23 T cell receptor beta chains in this list originate from one sample, sequenced in a study of cytomegalovirus exposure and HLA in healthy donors. Primers included in the PCR were 60 Vbeta and 13 Jbeta primers. The assay was immunoSEQ multiplex PCR, and TCRdb's table has in-frame clones only and misses some. There are roughly 100,000 clones in the sample; roughly 70% occur only once, and over 9.5% lies in the top ten. The specimen sequenced was PBMCs. The receptors stem from a man in his fifties or sixties in good health and CMV-seronegative.

The DNA of the CDR3 is TGTGCCAGCAGTTTACAGGAAAACACCATATATTTT. Translating it yields CASSLQENTIYF. This chain uses TRBV28 with TRBJ1-3; no clear D. V was cut by 2 bases and J by 6 bases, with 5 bases left in between. This CDR3 spans 12 amino acids. CDR1 is MDHEN and CDR2 is SYDVKM in the germline V gene.

This clone showed up just a few times. The chain uses TRBV29-1 and TRBJ1-1, with D possibly matching TRBD1 (5 bases). Deletions cut 8 bases from V and 3 bases from J, with 13 bases between. In germline, CDR1 is SQVTM, CDR2 ANQGSEA. The length of the CDR3 is 12 residues. This CDR3 is CSTRVGDTEAFF. Here the CDR3 DNA reads TGCAGCACAAGAGTAGGGGACACTGAAGCTTTCTTT.

The V call is TRBV5-6, the J call TRBJ2-5, with 9 bases fitting TRBD2. V lost 3 bases, J lost 4 bases, and 13 bases stayed unmatched. Germline V gene lookup returns CDR1 SGHDT and CDR2 YYEEEE. The CDR3 consists of 17 residues. CDR3 protein: CASSSDVAGGFGETQYF. DNA of the CDR3: TGTGCCAGCAGCTCTGACGTGGCGGGGGGGTTTGGAGAGACCCAGTACTTC.

About this clone: One end of the junction does not line up with germline, which may come from a read error. J is TRBJ1-6 and V is TRBV5-1, with no clear D. The CDR3 is 14 amino acids. CDR1 and CDR2 from the germline V gene are SGHRS and YFSETQ. CDR3 residues: CASREFSYNSPPHF. CDR3 DNA sequence: TGCGCCAGCAGAGAGTTCTCCTATAATTCACCCCCCCACTTT.

This chain links TRBV11-2 with TRBJ2-5, with D hard to call. Between the trimmed V and J ends, which lost 5 bases and 7 bases, there was a span of 8 bases. Germline V gene lookup returns CDR1 SGHAT and CDR2 FQNNGV. The CDR3 is 11 amino acids. CDR3 sequence: CASSPPGTQYF. In DNA, the CDR3 is TGTGCCAGCAGCCCGCCCGGGACCCAGTACTTC.

The rearrangement links TRBV11-2 to TRBJ1-1, with D possibly being TRBD1 (5 bases). This CDR3 spans 15 amino acids. The germline V gene encodes CDR1 SGHAT and CDR2 FQNNGV. Trimming removed 3 bases from V and 5 bases from J, with 16 bases in between. CDR3 sequence (DNA): TGTGCCAGCAGCTTGGGGGGGGGTGATGGGACTGAAGCTTTCTTT. Amino acids: CASSLGGGDGTEAFF.

This sequence joins TRBV30 and TRBJ1-4; tentative D call: TRBD1 (5 bases). CDR3 length: 15 residues. Looked up from germline, CDR1 is GTSNPN and CDR2 is SVGIG (reference sequence). The ends were cut back, 1 base at V and 3 bases at J, with 12 bases in the middle. CDR3 loop: CAWSALGLANEKLFF. CDR3 nucleotide sequence: TGTGCCTGGAGTGCACTGGGGCTTGCTAATGAAAAACTGTTTTTT.

The J gene is TRBJ1-1, the V gene TRBV7-3; 9 bases match TRBD1. CDR3 length equals 14 residues. The trim removed 5 bases at V and 3 bases at J, leaving 4 bases unmatched. Germline V gene sequence: CDR1 SGHTA, CDR2 FQGTGA. The CDR3 loop is CASSQQGADTEAFF. CDR3 sequence (DNA): TGTGCCAGCAGCCAACAGGGGGCGGACACTGAAGCTTTCTTT.

In its sample, this clone was seen once. The J gene is TRBJ2-7, the V gene TRBV2; TRBD1 aligns across 9 bases. Germline CDR1 SNHLY, CDR2 FYNNEI. This CDR3 is 16 amino acids long. V shed 4 bases, J shed 3 bases, and the junction held 10 bases outside the gene matches. CDR3 sequence: CASSGEGQGRIYEQYF. The CDR3 bases are TGTGCCAGCAGTGGGGAGGGACAGGGACGAATCTACGAGCAGTACTTC.

The chain recombines TRBV4-1 with TRBJ1-2; possible D gene TRBD1, 5 bases. This CDR3 comprises 14 residues. The ends were cut back, 5 bases at V and 7 bases at J, with 17 bases in the middle. CDR1 MGHRA and CDR2 YSYEKL come from the germline V gene. CDR3 amino acids: CASSWYVQGSGYTF. Here the CDR3 DNA reads TGCGCCAGCAGCTGGTACGTTCAGGGAAGTGGCTACACCTTC.

The genes are TRBV14 and TRBJ1-2; 11 nucleotides match TRBD1. J was trimmed by 8 bases and V by 3 bases; bases with no gene match: 5. The CDR3 loop spans 14 amino acids. Germline lookup yields CDR1 SGHDN and CDR2 FVKESK. The CDR3 DNA reads TGTGCCAGCAGCCATTCTGGACAGGGGGCCGGCTACACCTTC. This encodes CASSHSGQGAGYTF.

The CDR3 loop is CASSLSGLNTGELFF. The CDR3 coding sequence is TGTGCCAGCAGTTTATCGGGTCTTAACACCGGGGAGCTGTTTTTT. The genes are TRBV28 and TRBJ2-2; D is unclear. From germline, CDR1 is MDHEN and CDR2 SYDVKM. CDR3 length: 15 residues. Trimming left V 1 base short and J 2 bases short, with 8 bases between.

The chain is built from TRBV28 and TRBJ2-7, with D possibly matching TRBD2 (6 bases). This CDR3 has 16 residues. V was trimmed by 6 bases and J by 0 bases, leaving 18 bases between them. Germline CDR1 MDHEN, CDR2 SYDVKM. The CDR3 DNA is TGTGCCAGCAGCCCGGAGAGGGCGGGGATCTCCTACGAGCAGTACTTC. It encodes CASSPERAGISYEQYF.

Remarks on this clone: One end of the junction fails to match germline, which may point to a read error. The chain combines TRBV28 with TRBJ2-6, with 10 bases that match TRBD1. Per germline, CDR1 MDHEN and CDR2 SYDVKM. The CDR3 loop spans 13 amino acids. CDR3 in amino acids: CASARQGANVLAF. The CDR3 DNA reads TGTGCCAGCGCACGACAGGGGGCCAACGTCCTGGCTTTC.

This chain links TRBV7-8 with TRBJ2-1; D is possibly TRBD2 (6 bases). Per germline, CDR1 SGHVS and CDR2 FQNEAQ. V was clipped by 5 bases and J by 4 bases, with 12 bases between them. This CDR3 is 14 amino acids long. In DNA, the CDR3 is TGTGCCAGCAGCATAGGGACTGCGTACAATGAGCAGTTCTTC. Translating it yields CASSIGTAYNEQFF.

The V gene is TRBV5-6, the J gene TRBJ2-5; 8 positions agree with TRBD1. The DNA matches TRBJ2-7 better at its end, which makes the J call doubtful. CDR1 and CDR2 from the germline V gene are SGHDT and YYEEEE. CDR3 length equals 15 residues. CDR3 nucleotide sequence: TGTGCCAGCAGCCAGCGACAGGGGTCATTCTACGAGCAGTACTTC. Translating gives CASSQRQGSFYEQYF.

This chain joins TRBV27 and TRBJ1-2, with D tentatively TRBD1 (6 bases). V lost 0 bases and J 8 bases, leaving 19 bases between the germline ends. CDR1 and CDR2 (germline): MNHEY, SMNVEV (reference sequence). The CDR3 is 16 residues long. The CDR3, as DNA: TGTGCCAGCAGTTTATCAGGACAGCCCACTTCTGGGGGCTACACCTTC. Translated: CASSLSGQPTSGGYTF.

The V call is TRBV10-3, the J call TRBJ1-1, with 8 bases that match TRBD1. CDR3 length: 12 residues. Germline V CDR1 and CDR2: ENHRY, SYGVKD. V trimming: 5 bases; J trimming: 9 bases; junction bases outside the gene matches: 5. CDR3 residues: CAISTDRDKAFF. CDR3 bases: TGTGCCATCAGTACGGACAGGGACAAAGCTTTCTTT.

The CDR3 loop reads CASSLLSAGAGRPYEQYF. The CDR3 DNA sequence: TGTGCCAGCAGCTTACTCTCGGCGGGGGCGGGGCGTCCCTACGAGCAGTACTTC. The chain carries TRBV7-2 and TRBJ2-7, with D tentatively TRBD2 (7 bases). The V gene's germline CDR1 is SGHTA and CDR2 FQGNSA. V lost 2 bases and J lost 2, with 22 bases in between. CDR3 length: 18 residues. Together with reference TRBV7-2 and TRBJ2-7, the CDR3 gives the full variable domain: GAGVSQSPSNKVTEKGKDVELRCDPISGHTALYWYRQSLGQGLEFLIYFQGNSAPDKSGLPSDRFSAERTGGSVSTLTIQRTQQEDSAVYLCASSLLSAGAGRPYEQYFGPGTRLTVT.

The V call is TRBV7-9, the J call TRBJ1-2; 7 nucleotides agree with TRBD1. Looked up from germline, CDR1 is SEHNR and CDR2 is FQNEAQ (reference sequence). The CDR3 consists of 15 residues. V was pared by 5 bases and J by 0 bases, with 6 bases of the junction left unmatched. CDR3 sequence (DNA): TGTGCCAGCAGCGGGCGGGACAGTCCTAACTATGGCTACACCTTC. Translation: CASSGRDSPNYGYTF. Full variable domain (rest looked up from reference TRBV7-9 and TRBJ1-2): DTGVSQNPRHKITKRGQNVTFRCDPISEHNRLYWYRQTLGQGPEFLTYFQNEAQLEKSRLLSDRFSAERPKGSFSTLEIQRTEQGDSAMYLCASSGRDSPNYGYTFGSGTRLTVV.

CDR3 amino acids: CASTSGGGPYNEQFF. The CDR3 DNA sequence: TGTGCCAGCACATCCGGGGGAGGGCCTTACAATGAGCAGTTCTTC. The V call is TRBV5-6, the J call TRBJ2-1; 7 bases map to TRBD2. Germline values: CDR1 SGHDT, CDR2 YYEEEE. J gave up 4 bases and V 6 bases, and 10 bases lay outside the gene matches. The CDR3 extends over 15 amino acids.

The CDR3 loop is CASSFAGVKETQYF. The CDR3 nucleotides read TGTGCCAGCAGCTTCGCGGGAGTAAAGGAGACCCAGTACTTC. The chain has TRBV7-2 and TRBJ2-5; 7 nucleotides align to TRBD2. Germline lookup yields CDR1 SGHTA and CDR2 FQGNSA. V lost 3 bases, J lost 5 bases, and 6 bases stayed unmatched. The CDR3 sequence is 14 residues long. The full variable domain, with the rest looked up from reference TRBV7-2 and TRBJ2-5, is GAGVSQSPSNKVTEKGKDVELRCDPISGHTALYWYRQSLGQGLEFLIYFQGNSAPDKSGLPSDRFSAERTGGSVSTLTIQRTQQEDSAVYLCASSFAGVKETQYFGPGTRLLVL.

This clone was counted between two and nine times. The chain joins TRBV19 to TRBJ2-1; 10 positions match TRBD2. V shed 3 bases, J shed 15 bases, and the junction held 8 bases outside the gene matches. The CDR3 loop spans 13 amino acids. Germline values: CDR1 LNHDA, CDR2 SQIVND (reference sequence). The CDR3 is CASSIQREGPLFF. The CDR3 nucleotides are TGTGCCAGTAGTATCCAGCGGGAGGGCCCCTTGTTCTTC.